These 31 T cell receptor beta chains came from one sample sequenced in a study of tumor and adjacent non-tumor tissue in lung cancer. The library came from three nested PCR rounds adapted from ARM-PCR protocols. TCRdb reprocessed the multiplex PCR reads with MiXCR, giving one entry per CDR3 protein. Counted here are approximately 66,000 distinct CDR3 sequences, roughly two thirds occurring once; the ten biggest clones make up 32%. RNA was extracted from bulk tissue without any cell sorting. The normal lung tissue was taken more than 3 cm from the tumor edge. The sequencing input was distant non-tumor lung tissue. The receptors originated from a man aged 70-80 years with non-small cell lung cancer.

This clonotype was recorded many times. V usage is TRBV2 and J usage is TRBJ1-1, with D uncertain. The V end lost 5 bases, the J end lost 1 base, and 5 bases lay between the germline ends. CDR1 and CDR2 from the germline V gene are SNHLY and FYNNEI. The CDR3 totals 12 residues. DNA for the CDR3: TGTGCCAGCAGTAGTGGGAACACTGAAGCTTTCTTT. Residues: CASSSGNTEAFF.

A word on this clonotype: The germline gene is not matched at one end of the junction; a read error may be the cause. In DNA form, the CDR3 reads TGCGCCAGCAGCCGAGAGTTGACTAGCAGTCAGCCCCAGCATTTT. Translating gives CASSRELTSSQPQHF. This chain joins TRBV4-1 and TRBJ1-5; D gene unclear. Germline assignment: CDR1 MGHRA and CDR2 YSYEKL. The CDR3 sequence is 15 residues long.

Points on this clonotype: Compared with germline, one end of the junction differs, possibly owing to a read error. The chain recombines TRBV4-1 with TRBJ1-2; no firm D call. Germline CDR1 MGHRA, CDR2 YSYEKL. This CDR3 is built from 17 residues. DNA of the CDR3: TGCGCCAGCAGCTCAAGAGGAGCAGAGTCCCTTAACTTTGGCTACACCTTC. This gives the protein CASSSRGAESLNFGYTF.

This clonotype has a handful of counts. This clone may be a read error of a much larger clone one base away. The CDR3 DNA follows: TGTGTCAGCAGCGCACAGGATCAGCCCCAGCATTTT. Its translation is CVSSAQDQPQHF. The chain recombines TRBV7-9 with TRBJ1-5; possible D gene TRBD1, 5 bases. CDR1 SEHNR and CDR2 FQNEAQ come from the germline V gene (reference sequence). The CDR3 sequence is 12 residues long. The whole variable domain, remainder taken from reference TRBV7-9 and TRBJ1-5, is DTGVSQNPRHKITKRGQNVTFRCDPISEHNRLYWYRQTLGQGPEFLTYFQNEAQLEKSRLLSDRFSAERPKGSFSTLEIQRTEQGDSAMYLCVSSAQDQPQHFGDGTRLSIL.

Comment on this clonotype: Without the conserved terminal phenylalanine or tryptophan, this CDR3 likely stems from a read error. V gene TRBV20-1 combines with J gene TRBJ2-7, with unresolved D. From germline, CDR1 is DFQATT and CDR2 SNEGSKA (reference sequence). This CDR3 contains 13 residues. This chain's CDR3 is CSARAGSSYGQYS. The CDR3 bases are TGCAGTGCTAGAGCAGGCAGCTCCTACGGGCAGTACTCC.

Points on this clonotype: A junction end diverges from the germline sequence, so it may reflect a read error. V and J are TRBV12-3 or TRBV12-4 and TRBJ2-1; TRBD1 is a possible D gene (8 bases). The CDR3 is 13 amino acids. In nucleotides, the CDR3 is TGTACCAGCAGGGGGCCGGGGGGTAATGAGCAGTTCTTC. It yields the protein CTSRGPGGNEQFF.

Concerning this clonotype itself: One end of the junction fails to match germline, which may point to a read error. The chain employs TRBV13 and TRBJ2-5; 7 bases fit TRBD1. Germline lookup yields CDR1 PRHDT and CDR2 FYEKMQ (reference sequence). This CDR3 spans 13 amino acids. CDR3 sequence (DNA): TGTGCCAGCAGTTTAGGGGGCCAAGAGACCCAGCACTTC. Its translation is CASSLGGQETQHF.

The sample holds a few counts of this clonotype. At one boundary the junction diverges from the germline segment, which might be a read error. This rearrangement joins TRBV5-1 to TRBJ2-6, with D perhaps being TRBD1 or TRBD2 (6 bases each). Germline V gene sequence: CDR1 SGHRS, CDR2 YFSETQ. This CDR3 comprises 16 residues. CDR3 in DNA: TGCGCCAGCAGCTTGGCCGGGGGCTCTCGGGCCAACGTCCTGACTTTC. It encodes CASSLAGGSRANVLTF.

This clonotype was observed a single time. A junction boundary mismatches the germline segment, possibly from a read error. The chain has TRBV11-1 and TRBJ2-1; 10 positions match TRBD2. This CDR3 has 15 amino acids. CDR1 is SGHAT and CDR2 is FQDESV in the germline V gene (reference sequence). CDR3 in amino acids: CASLRTSGSYNEQLF. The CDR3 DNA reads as TGTGCCAGCTTGCGGACTAGCGGATCCTACAATGAGCAGCTCTTC.

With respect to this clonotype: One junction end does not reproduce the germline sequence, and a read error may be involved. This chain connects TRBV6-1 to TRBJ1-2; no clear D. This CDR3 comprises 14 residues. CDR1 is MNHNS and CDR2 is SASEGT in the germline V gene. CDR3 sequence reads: CASSGGITNYGYTF. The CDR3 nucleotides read TGTGCCAGTAGTGGAGGAATAACTAACTATGGCTACACCTTC.

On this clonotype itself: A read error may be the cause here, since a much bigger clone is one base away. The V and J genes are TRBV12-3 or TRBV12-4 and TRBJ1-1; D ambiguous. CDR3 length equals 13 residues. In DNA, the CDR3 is TGTGTCAGCAGTTTCGATAATAGGGCTGAAGCTTTCTTT. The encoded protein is CVSSFDNRAEAFF.

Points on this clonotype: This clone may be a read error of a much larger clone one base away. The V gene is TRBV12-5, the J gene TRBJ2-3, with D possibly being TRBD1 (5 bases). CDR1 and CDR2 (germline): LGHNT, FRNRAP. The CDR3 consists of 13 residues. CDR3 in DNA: TGTGCTAGTGGTTGGGGCTCCACAGATACGCAGTTTTTT. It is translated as CASGWGSTDTQFF. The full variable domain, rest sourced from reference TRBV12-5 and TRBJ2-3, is DARVTQTPRHKVTEMGQEVTMRCQPILGHNTVFWYRQTMMQGLELLAYFRNRAPLDDSGMPKDRFSAEMPDATLATLKIQPSEPRDSAVYFCASGWGSTDTQFFGPGTRLTVL.

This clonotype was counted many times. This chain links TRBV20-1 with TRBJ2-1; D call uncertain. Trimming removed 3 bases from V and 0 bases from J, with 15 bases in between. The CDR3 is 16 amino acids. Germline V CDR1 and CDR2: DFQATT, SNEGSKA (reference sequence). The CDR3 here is CSARAPFESSYNEQFF. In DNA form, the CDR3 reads TGCAGTGCTAGGGCCCCTTTCGAGAGCTCCTACAATGAGCAGTTCTTC.

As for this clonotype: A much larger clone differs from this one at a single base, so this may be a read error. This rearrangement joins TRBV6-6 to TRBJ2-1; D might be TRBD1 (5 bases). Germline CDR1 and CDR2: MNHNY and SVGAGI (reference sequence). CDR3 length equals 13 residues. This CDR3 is CASSYSTRDEQLF. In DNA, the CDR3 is TGTGCCAGCAGTTACTCGACCAGGGATGAGCAGCTCTTC.

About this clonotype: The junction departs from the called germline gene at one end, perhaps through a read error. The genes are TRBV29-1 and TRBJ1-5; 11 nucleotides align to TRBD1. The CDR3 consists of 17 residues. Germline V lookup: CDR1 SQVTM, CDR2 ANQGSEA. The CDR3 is CSLDTGTGGSSNQPQHF. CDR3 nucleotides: TGTAGCTTAGACACCGGGACAGGGGGTTCGAGCAATCAGCCCCAGCATTTT.

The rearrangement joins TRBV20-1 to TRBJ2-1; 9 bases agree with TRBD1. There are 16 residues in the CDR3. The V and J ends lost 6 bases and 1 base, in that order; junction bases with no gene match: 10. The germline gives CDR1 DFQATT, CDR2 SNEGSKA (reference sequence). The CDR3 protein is CSASDWDRASYNEQFF. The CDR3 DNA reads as TGCAGTGCCAGTGATTGGGACAGGGCTTCCTACAATGAGCAGTTCTTC.

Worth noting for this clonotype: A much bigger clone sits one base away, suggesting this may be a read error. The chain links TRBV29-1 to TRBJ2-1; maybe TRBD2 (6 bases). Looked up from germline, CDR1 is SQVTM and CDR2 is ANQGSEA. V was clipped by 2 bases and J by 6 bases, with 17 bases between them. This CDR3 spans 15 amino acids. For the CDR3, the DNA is TGCAGCGTTGAACCCGGCAGGAGGGCCCTCAATGAGCAGTTCTTC. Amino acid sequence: CSVEPGRRALNEQFF.

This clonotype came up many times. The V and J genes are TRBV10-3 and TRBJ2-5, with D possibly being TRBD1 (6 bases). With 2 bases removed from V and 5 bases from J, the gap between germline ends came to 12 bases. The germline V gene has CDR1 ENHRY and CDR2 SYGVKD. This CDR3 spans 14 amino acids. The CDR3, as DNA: TGTGCCATCAGTGAGACAGGGCCGCCGGAGACCCAGTACTTC. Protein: CAISETGPPETQYF.

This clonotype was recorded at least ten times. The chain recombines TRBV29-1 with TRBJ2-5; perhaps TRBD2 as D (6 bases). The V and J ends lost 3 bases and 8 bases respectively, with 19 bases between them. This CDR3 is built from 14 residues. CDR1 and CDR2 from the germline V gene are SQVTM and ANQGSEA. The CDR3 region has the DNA TGCAGCGTTGACATCGGGACTCCTAGAGGTACCCAGTACTTC. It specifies CSVDIGTPRGTQYF.

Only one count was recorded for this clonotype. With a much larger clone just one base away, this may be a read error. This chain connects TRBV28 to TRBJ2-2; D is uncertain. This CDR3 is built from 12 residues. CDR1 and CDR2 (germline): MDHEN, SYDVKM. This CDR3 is CASSLSTRELFF. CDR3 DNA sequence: TGTGCCAGCAGTTTGTCCACCAGGGAGCTGTTTTTT.

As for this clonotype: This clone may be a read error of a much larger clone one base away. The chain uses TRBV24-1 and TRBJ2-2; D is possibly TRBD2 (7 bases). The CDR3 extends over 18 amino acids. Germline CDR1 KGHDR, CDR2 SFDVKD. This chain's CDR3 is CATSGWGGQNRNTGELSF. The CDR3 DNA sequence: TGTGCCACCAGTGGGTGGGGGGGCCAAAACCGGAACACCGGGGAGCTGTCTTTT.

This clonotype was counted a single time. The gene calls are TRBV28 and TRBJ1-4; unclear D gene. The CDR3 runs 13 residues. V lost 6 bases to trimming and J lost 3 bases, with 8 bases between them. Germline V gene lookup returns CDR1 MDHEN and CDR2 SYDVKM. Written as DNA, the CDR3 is TGTGCCAGCAGGGATAGAGCTAATGAAAAACTGTTTTTT. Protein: CASRDRANEKLFF. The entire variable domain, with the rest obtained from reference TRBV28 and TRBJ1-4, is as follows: DVKVTQSSRYLVKRTGEKVFLECVQDMDHENMFWYRQDPGLGLRLIYFSYDVKMKEKGDIPEGYSVSREKKERFSLILESASTNQTSMYLCASRDRANEKLFFGSGTQLSVL.

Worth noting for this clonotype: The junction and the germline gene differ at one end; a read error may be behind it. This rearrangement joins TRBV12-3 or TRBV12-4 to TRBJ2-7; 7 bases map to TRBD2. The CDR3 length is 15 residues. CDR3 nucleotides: TGTGCCATCAGTCCCCGGGGGGAGAAATTCTACGAGCAATACTTC. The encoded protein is CAISPRGEKFYEQYF.

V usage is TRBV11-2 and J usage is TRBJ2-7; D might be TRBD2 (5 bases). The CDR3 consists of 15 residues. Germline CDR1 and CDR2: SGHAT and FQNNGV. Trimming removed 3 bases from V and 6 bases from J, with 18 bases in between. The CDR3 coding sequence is TGTGCCAGCAGCTTCTTTGACAAGACTACAGTCGAGCAGTACTTC. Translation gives CASSFFDKTTVEQYF.

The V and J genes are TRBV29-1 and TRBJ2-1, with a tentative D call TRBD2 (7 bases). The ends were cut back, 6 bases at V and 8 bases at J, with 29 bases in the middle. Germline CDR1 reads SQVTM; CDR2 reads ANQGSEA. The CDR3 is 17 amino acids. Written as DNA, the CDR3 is TGCAGCGTGGTTGGGGGGGGGGCTCGGACGCGTGGGTATGAGCAGTTCTTC. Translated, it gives CSVVGGGARTRGYEQFF.

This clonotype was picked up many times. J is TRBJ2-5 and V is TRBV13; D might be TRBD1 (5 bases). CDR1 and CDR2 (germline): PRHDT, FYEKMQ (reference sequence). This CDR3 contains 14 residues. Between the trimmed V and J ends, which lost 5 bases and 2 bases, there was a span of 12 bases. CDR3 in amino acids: CASSSRVLQETQYF. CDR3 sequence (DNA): TGTGCCAGCAGCAGCAGGGTTTTACAAGAGACCCAGTACTTC.

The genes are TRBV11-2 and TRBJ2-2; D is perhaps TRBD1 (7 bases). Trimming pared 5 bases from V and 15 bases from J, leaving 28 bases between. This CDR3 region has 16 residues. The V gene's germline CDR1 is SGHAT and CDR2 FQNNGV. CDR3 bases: TGTGCCAGCAGCCTACAGGGGACGTTGTTGGCCGGGGGTGTGTTTTTT. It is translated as CASSLQGTLLAGGVFF.

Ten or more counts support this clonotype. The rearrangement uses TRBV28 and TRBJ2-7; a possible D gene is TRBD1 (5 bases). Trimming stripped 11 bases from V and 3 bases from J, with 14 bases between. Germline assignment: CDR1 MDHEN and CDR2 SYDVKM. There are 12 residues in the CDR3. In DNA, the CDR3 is TGTGCCCTAACAGACAGAAACTACGAGCAGTACTTC. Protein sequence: CALTDRNYEQYF.

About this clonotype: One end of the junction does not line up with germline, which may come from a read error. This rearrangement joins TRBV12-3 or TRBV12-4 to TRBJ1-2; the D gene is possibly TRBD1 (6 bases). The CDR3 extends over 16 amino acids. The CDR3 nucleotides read TGTGCCAGCAGTTTTTCCCAGGGGAAACTTACCTATGGTTACACCTTC. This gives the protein CASSFSQGKLTYGYTF.

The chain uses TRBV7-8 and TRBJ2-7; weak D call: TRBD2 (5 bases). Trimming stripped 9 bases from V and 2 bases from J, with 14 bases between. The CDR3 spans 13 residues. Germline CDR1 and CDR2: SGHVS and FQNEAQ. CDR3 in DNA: TGTGCCAGTACCCTGAGGACTCCCTACGAGCAGTACTTC. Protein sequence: CASTLRTPYEQYF.

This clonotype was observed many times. The DNA for the CDR3 is TGTGCCAGCAGTTACACACCCGGGGGTCTTGGAAACACCATATATTTT. Its translation is CASSYTPGGLGNTIYF. The rearrangement links TRBV6-6 to TRBJ1-3; perhaps TRBD1 as D (5 bases). With 2 bases removed from V and 3 bases from J, the gap between germline ends came to 14 bases. This CDR3 comprises 16 residues. Per germline, CDR1 MNHNY and CDR2 SVGAGI (reference sequence).